This T cell receptor (beta chain) was sequenced during a study of T cell responses to AZD1222 COVID-19 vaccine. Broader study findings: Donors skewed white British and female; clonal diversity was possibly underestimated. Researchers took repertoire samples only after the peak T cell response had come. Two AZD1222 doses significantly raised spike-specific TCR breadth and depth over controls.

Only in-frame clones appear in the TCRdb table, and some are missing; sequencing was by immunoSEQ multiplex PCR. The table includes 140,000 to 150,000 clones, approximately 83% detected once. Details on this clone: Its specificity is not known.

The CDR3 totals 13 residues. The V and J ends lost 6 bases and 6 bases respectively, with 15 bases between them. The sequence was collected from an adult in good health. The V call is TRBV12-3 or TRBV12-4, the J call TRBJ2-7; D remains ambiguous. This sample comprised peripheral blood, obtained on day 0 of AZD1222 vaccination. The CDR3 loop reads CASSLTRPSEQYF. DNA for the CDR3: TGTGCCAGCAGCCTGACCCGGCCTAGCGAGCAGTACTTC.